Presented here are 8 T cell receptor beta chains from one specimen sequenced in a study of cytomegalovirus exposure and HLA in healthy donors. TCRdb keeps only in-frame clones here, not all; method: immunoSEQ multiplex PCR. The repertoire holds under 85,000 clones, about 94% seen once, with over 2% in the top ten. The specimen sequenced was PBMCs. The receptors come from a woman in her late teens or twenties in good health and CMV-seronegative.

The DNA of the CDR3 is TGCGCCAGCATAGACAGACTGGGCACTGAAGCTTTCTTT. Translating gives CASIDRLGTEAFF. The chain links TRBV10-2 to TRBJ1-1, with a weak D call TRBD1 (5 bases). CDR3 length: 13 residues. The V gene lost 7 bases and the J gene lost 4 bases, with 13 bases spanning the gap. The germline V gene has CDR1 WSHSY and CDR2 SAAADI.

This clone came up a few times. This chain links TRBV27 with TRBJ2-1, with 7 bases aligning to TRBD2. In germline, CDR1 is MNHEY, CDR2 SMNVEV (reference sequence). This CDR3 has 16 residues. Trimming took 2 bases from V and 7 from J; bases not matched to a gene: 11. CDR3 in DNA: TGTGCCAGCAGTTTAGCGGCGCCAGACGGGGGGAATGAGCAGTTCTTC. This codes for CASSLAAPDGGNEQFF.

This CDR3 is CASSTWESGRPNTGELFF. CDR3 DNA sequence: TGTGCCAGTAGTACTTGGGAGTCAGGGAGGCCGAACACCGGGGAGCTGTTTTTT. The genes are TRBV19 and TRBJ2-2, with a possible D match to TRBD2 (6 bases). Looked up from germline, CDR1 is LNHDA and CDR2 is SQIVND (reference sequence). The CDR3 has 18 residues. The V gene lost 4 bases and the J gene lost 0 bases, with 18 bases spanning the gap.

The CDR3 loop is CASSLTPAGSGNIQYF. CDR3 in DNA: TGCGCCAGCAGCCTCACCCCGGCCGGGTCGGGAAACATTCAGTACTTC. The chain couples TRBV4-1 to TRBJ2-4; unclear D gene. The germline V and J ends were trimmed by 4 bases and 6 bases, with 19 bases remaining between them. Germline CDR1 is MGHRA and CDR2 is YSYEKL. There are 16 residues in the CDR3.

The V gene is TRBV5-1, the J gene TRBJ2-7; D is unresolved. The CDR3 has 13 residues. Between the trimmed V and J ends, which lost 2 bases and 2 bases, there was a span of 8 bases. CDR1 SGHRS and CDR2 YFSETQ come from the germline V gene. CDR3 sequence reads: CASSFAETYEQYF. The CDR3 DNA is TGCGCCAGCAGCTTCGCAGAAACCTACGAGCAGTACTTC.

This chain connects TRBV12-5 to TRBJ2-2; a possible D gene is TRBD1 (6 bases). The V gene lost 1 base and the J gene lost 6 bases, with 12 bases spanning the gap. This CDR3 region has 15 residues. CDR1 LGHNT and CDR2 FRNRAP come from the germline V gene. CDR3 nucleotide sequence: TGTGCTAGTGGTTTGGGGGACGAGGGGGCCGGGGAGCTGTTTTTT. Translated: CASGLGDEGAGELFF.

This chain joins TRBV30 and TRBJ2-7; tentatively, D is TRBD2 (6 bases). The CDR3 covers 12 residues. Trimming left V 3 bases short and J 3 bases short, with 9 bases between. Germline V gene sequence: CDR1 GTSNPN, CDR2 SVGIG (reference sequence). The CDR3 DNA is TGTGCCTGGAGGCGGGGTGGCTACGAGCAGTACTTC. Translating it yields CAWRRGGYEQYF.

The rearrangement links TRBV10-1 to TRBJ2-7; maybe TRBD2 (7 bases). V was trimmed by 2 bases and J by 1 base, leaving 9 bases between them. Germline V gene sequence: CDR1 WNHNN, CDR2 SYGVQD (reference sequence). This CDR3 comprises 14 residues. CDR3 loop: CASSEAGASYEQYF. CDR3 DNA sequence: TGCGCCAGCAGTGAGGCGGGGGCGTCCTACGAGCAGTACTTC.